This T cell receptor beta chain was recovered during a study of T cells in Graves' hyperthyroidism and ophthalmopathy. In the study overall: Peripheral blood was acquired at first diagnosis, ahead of any therapy whatsoever. Study-level findings and limits: Most clonotypes expanded in thyroid above 0.001 were likewise present in blood.

This clonotype was found many times. Its target is not known. Ophthalmopathy in the patients scored at least 3 on Clinical Activity Score and at least 4 on NOSPECS grade, lasting under 3 months. Amplification targeted TCR beta CDR3 regions from RNA transcripts. TCR CDR3 regions were first amplified by RT-PCR with HTBI primers. TCRdb itself ran the multiplex PCR reads through MiXCR, one entry per CDR3 protein. This repertoire shows roughly 600,000 distinct CDR3 sequences, about 14% found once; its top ten account for around 12%. The V gene's germline CDR1 is SGHAT and CDR2 FQNNGV. Trimming took off 5 bases at V and 6 bases at J, with 14 bases between the two ends. This CDR3 is 13 amino acids long.

This clonotype was sampled from a woman in her 50s with Graves' ophthalmopathy. The sample was blood. The V call is TRBV11-2, the J call TRBJ2-7, with D uncertain. In nucleotides, the CDR3 is TGTGCCAGCAGCGTCGGACCCCTCAGCGAGCAGTACTTC. It encodes CASSVGPLSEQYF.